One TCR beta chain is described in this entry. The sample belongs to a study of blood T cell repertoires in COVID-19. At the level of the study: PBMCs, B-cell-depleted T cells, or T cells were the source of the cDNA or gDNA that made up the material.

TCRdb's copy holds only in-frame clones and misses some; the assay was immunoSEQ multiplex PCR. The repertoire holds about 220,000 clones, with approximately 80% as singletons. V lost 3 bases and J lost 0, with 6 bases in between. The CDR3 spans 15 residues. In germline, CDR1 is LGHDT, CDR2 YNNKEL (reference sequence). Sequencing used peripheral blood. This clonotype was obtained from a woman in her fifties or sixties who had recovered from COVID-19. The chain recombines TRBV3-1 (or the pseudogene TRBV3-2) with TRBJ2-6, with D hard to call. CDR3: CASSQSHSGANVLTF. Here the CDR3 DNA reads TGTGCCAGCAGCCAGAGTCACTCTGGGGCCAACGTCCTGACTTTC.